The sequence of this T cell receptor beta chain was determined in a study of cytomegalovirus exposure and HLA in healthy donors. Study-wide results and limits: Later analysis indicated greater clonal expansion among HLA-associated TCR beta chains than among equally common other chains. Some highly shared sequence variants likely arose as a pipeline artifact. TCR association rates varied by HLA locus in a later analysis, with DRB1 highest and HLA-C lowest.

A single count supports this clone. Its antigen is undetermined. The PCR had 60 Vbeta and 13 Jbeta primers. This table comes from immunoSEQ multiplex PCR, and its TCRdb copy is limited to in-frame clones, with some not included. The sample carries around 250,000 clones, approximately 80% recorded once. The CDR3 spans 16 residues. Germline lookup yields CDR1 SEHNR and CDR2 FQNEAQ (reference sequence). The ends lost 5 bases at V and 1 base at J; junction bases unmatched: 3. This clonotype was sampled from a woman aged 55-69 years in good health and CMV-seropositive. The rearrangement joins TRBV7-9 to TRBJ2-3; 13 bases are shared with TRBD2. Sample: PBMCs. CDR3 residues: CASSDGTSGGTDTQYF. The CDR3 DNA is TGTGCCAGCAGCGACGGGACTAGCGGGGGCACAGATACGCAGTATTTT. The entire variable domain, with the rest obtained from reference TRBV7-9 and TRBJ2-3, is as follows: DTGVSQNPRHKITKRGQNVTFRCDPISEHNRLYWYRQTLGQGPEFLTYFQNEAQLEKSRLLSDRFSAERPKGSFSTLEIQRTEQGDSAMYLCASSDGTSGGTDTQYFGPGTRLTVL.